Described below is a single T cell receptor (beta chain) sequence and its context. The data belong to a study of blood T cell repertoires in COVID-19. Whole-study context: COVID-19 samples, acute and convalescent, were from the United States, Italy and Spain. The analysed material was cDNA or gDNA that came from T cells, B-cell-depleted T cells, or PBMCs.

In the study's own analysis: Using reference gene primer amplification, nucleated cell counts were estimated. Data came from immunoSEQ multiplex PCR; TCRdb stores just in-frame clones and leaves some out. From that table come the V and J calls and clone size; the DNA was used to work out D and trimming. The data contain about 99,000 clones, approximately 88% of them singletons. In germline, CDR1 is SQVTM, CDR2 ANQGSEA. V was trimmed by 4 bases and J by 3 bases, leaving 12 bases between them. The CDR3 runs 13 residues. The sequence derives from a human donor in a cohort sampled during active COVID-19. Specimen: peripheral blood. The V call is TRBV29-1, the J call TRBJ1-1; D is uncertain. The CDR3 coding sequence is TGCAGCGTTGTAAGGCAGGTGGACACTGAAGCTTTCTTT. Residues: CSVVRQVDTEAFF.